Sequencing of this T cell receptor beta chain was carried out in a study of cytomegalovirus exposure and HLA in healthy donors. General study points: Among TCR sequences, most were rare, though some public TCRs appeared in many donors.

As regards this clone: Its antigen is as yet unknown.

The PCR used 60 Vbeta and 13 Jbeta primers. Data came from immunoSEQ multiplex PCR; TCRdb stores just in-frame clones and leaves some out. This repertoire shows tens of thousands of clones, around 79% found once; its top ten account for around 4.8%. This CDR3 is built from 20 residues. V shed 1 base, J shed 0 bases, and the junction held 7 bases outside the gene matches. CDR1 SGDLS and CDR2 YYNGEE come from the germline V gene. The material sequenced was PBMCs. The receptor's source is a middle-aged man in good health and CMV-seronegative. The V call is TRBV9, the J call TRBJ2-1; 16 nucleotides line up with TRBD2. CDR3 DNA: TGTGCCAGCAGCGTATCGGGACTAGCGGGAGGGCCGAGCTCCTACAATGAGCAGTTCTTC. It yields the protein CASSVSGLAGGPSSYNEQFF.